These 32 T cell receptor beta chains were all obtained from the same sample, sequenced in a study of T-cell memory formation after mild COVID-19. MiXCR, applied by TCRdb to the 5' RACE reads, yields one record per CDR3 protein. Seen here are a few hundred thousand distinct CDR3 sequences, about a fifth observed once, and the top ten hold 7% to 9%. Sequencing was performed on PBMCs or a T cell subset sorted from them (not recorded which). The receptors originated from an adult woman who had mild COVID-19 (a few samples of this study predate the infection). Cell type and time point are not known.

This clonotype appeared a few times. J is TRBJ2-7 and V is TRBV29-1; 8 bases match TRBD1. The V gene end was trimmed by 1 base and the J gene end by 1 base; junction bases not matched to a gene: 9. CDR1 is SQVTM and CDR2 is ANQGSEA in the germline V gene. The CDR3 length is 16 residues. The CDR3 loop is CSVEGWSGGKSYEQYF. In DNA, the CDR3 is TGCAGCGTTGAAGGGTGGTCAGGGGGCAAATCCTACGAGCAGTACTTC.

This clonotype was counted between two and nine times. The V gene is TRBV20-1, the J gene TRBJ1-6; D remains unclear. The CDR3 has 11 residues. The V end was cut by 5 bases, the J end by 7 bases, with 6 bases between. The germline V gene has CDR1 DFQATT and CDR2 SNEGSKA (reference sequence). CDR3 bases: TGCAGTGCTCCAGACAATTCACCCCTCCACTTT. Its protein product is CSAPDNSPLHF.

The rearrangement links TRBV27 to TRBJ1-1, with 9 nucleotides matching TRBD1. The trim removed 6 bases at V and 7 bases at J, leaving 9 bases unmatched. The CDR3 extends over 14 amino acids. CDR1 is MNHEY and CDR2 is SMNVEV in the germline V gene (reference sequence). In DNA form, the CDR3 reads TGTGCCAGCAGCTTAACAGGGGGCGTGGGTGAAGCTTTCTTT. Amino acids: CASSLTGGVGEAFF.

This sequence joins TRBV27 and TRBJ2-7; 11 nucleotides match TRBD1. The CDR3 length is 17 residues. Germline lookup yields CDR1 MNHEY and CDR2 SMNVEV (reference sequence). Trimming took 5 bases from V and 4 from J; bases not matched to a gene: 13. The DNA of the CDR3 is TGTGCCAGCAGTCCGAGACCCGGGACAGGGGGAGGTTACGAGCAGTACTTC. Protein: CASSPRPGTGGGYEQYF.

The CDR3 region is CASSLVDRGLNTEAFF. DNA of the CDR3: TGCGCCAGCAGCTTGGTGGACAGGGGGCTGAACACTGAAGCTTTCTTT. The chain combines TRBV5-1 with TRBJ1-1; 11 positions agree with TRBD1. The CDR3 is 16 residues long. From germline, CDR1 is SGHRS and CDR2 YFSETQ. V shed 0 bases and J 0 bases; nucleotides not matched to a gene: 1. The whole variable domain, remainder taken from reference TRBV5-1 and TRBJ1-1, is KAGVTQTPRYLIKTRGQQVTLSCSPISGHRSVSWYQQTPGQGLQFLFEYFSETQRNKGNFPGRFSGRQFSNSRSEMNVSTLELGDSALYLCASSLVDRGLNTEAFFGQGTRLTVV.

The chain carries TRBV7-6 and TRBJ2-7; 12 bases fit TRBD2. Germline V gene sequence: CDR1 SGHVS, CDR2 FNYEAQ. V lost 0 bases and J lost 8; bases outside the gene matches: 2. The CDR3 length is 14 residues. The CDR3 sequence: CASSLALAGGKQYF. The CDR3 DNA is TGTGCCAGCAGCTTAGCCCTAGCGGGAGGGAAGCAGTACTTC.

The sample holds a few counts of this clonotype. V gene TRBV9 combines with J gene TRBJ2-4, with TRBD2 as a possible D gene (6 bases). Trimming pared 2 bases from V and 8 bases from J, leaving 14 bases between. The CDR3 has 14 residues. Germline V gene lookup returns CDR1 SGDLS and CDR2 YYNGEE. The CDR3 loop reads CASSVVGSGDIQYF. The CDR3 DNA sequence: TGTGCCAGCAGCGTCGTCGGGTCGGGAGACATTCAGTACTTC.

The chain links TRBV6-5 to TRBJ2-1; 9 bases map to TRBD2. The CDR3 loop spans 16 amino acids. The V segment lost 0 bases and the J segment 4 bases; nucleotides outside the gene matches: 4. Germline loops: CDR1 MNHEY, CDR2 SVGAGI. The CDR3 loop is CASSYSRTSAYNEQFF. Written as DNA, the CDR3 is TGTGCCAGCAGTTACTCGCGGACTAGCGCTTACAATGAGCAGTTCTTC.

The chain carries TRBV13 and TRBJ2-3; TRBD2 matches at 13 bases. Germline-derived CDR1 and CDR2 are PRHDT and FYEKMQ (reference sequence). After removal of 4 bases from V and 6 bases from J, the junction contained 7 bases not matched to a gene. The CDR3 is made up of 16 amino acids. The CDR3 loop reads CASSSPGTSGVDTQYF. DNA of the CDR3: TGTGCCAGCAGCTCCCCCGGGACTAGCGGGGTTGATACGCAGTATTTT.

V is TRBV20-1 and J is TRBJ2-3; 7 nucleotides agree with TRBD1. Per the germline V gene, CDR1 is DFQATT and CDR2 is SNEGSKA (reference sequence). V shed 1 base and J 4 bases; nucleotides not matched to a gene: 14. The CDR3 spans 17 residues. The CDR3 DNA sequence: TGCAGTGCTAGAGCTGTGGACAGGTCCGAGGGGGCAGATACGCAGTATTTT. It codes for CSARAVDRSEGADTQYF.

The CDR3 sequence is CASSQDQPGAGADTQYF. CDR3 in DNA: TGTGCCAGCAGCCAAGATCAACCCGGGGCTGGCGCAGATACGCAGTATTTT. The chain couples TRBV3-1 to TRBJ2-3; D might be TRBD1 or TRBD2, each matching 5 bases. From germline, CDR1 is LGHDT and CDR2 YNNKEL (reference sequence). The V end lost 0 bases, the J end lost 4 bases, and 17 bases lay between the germline ends. The CDR3 extends over 17 amino acids.

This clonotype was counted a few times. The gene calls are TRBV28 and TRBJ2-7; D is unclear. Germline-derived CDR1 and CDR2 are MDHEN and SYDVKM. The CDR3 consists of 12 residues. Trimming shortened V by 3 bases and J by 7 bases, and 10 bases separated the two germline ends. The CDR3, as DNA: TGTGCCAGCAGTTTCCCCCCGGTTGAGCAGTACTTC. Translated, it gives CASSFPPVEQYF.

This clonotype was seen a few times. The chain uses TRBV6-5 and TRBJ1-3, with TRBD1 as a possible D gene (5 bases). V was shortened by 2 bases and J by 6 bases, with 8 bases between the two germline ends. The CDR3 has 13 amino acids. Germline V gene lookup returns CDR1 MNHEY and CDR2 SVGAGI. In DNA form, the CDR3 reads TGTGCCAGCAGTTACGGGACCCTAAACACCATATATTTT. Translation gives CASSYGTLNTIYF.

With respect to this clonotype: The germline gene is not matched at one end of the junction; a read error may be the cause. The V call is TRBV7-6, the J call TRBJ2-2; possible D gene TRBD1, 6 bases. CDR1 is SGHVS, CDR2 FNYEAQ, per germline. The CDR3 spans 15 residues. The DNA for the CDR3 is TGTGCCAGCAGCTTAACGTACAGGGCCACCGGGGATCTGTTTTTT. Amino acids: CASSLTYRATGDLFF.

This chain's CDR3 is CASSFPPGDSNQPQHF. CDR3 in DNA: TGTGCCAGCAGCTTTCCCCCGGGGGACAGCAATCAGCCCCAGCATTTT. The gene calls are TRBV7-7 and TRBJ1-5; tentatively, D is TRBD1 (5 bases). This CDR3 comprises 16 residues. CDR1 and CDR2 (germline): SSHAT, FNYEAQ (reference sequence). V lost 3 bases and J 1 base, leaving 13 bases between the germline ends.

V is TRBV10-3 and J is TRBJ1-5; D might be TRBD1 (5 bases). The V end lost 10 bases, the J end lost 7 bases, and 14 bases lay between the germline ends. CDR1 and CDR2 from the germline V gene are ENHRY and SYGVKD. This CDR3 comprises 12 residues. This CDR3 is CATTDGGQPQHF. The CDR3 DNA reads TGTGCCACCACGGACGGGGGGCAGCCCCAGCATTTT.

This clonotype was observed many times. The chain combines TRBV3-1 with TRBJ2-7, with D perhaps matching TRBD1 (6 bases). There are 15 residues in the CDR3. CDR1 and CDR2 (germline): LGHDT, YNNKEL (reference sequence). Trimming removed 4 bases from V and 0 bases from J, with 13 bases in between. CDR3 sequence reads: CASSPGTTSSYEQYF. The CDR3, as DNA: TGTGCCAGCAGCCCAGGGACAACGAGCTCCTACGAGCAGTACTTC.

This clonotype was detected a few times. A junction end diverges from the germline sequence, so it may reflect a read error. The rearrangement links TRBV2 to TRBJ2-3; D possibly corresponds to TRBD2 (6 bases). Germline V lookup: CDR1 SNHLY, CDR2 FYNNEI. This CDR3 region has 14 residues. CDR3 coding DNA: TGTGCCAGCAGTGAAGCGTCGCCGGGAGATCCGCAGTATTTT. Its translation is CASSEASPGDPQYF.

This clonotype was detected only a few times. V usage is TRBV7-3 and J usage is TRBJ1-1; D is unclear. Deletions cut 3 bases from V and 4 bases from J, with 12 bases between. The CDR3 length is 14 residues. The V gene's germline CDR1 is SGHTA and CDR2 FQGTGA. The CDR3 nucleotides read TGTGCCAGCAGCTTGGACGGTTCGGGCACTGAAGCTTTCTTT. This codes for CASSLDGSGTEAFF. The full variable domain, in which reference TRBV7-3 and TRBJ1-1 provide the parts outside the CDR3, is GAGVSQTPSNKVTEKGKYVELRCDPISGHTALYWYRQSLGQGPEFLIYFQGTGAADDSGLPNDRFFAVRPEGSVSTLKIQRTERGDSAVYLCASSLDGSGTEAFFGQGTRLTVV.

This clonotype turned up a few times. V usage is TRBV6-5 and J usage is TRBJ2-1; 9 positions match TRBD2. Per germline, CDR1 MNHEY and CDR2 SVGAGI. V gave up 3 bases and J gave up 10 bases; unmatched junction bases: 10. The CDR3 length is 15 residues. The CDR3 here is CASSYEGGRAVEQFF. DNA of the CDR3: TGTGCCAGCAGTTATGAAGGCGGGAGGGCCGTCGAGCAGTTCTTC.

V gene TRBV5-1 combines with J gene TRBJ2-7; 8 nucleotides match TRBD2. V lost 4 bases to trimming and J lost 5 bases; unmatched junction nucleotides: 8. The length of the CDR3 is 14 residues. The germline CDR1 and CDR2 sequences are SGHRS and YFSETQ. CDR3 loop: CASSPRGGYDEQYF. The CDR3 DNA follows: TGCGCCAGCAGCCCTCGGGGGGGCTACGACGAGCAGTACTTC.

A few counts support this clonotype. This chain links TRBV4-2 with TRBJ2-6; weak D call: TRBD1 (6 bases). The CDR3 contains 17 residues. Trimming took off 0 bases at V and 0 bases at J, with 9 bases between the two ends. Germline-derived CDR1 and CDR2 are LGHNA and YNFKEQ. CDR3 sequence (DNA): TGTGCCAGCAGCCAAGAGACAGGAATCTCTGGGGCCAACGTCCTGACTTTC. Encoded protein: CASSQETGISGANVLTF.

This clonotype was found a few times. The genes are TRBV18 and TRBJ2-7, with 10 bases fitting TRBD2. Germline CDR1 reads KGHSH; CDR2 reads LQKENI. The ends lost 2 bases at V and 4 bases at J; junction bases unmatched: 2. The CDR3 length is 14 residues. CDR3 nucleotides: TGTGCCAGCTCACCAGGGACTAGCGAGTACGAGCAGTACTTC. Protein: CASSPGTSEYEQYF.

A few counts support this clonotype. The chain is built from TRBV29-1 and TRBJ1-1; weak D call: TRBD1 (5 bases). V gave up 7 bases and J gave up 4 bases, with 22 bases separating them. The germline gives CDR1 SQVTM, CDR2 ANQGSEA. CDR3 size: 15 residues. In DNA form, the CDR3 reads TGCAGCGCTCACGGGGGGTTAGCTGAATTCACTGAAGCTTTCTTT. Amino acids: CSAHGGLAEFTEAFF.

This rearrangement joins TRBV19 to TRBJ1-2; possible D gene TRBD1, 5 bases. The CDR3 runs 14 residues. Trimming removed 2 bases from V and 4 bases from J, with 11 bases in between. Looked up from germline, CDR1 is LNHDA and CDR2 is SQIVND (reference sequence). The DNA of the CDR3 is TGTGCCAGTAGTATACCAGGGAGAGGCTATGGCTACACCTTC. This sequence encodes CASSIPGRGYGYTF.

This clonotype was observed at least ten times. The CDR3 sequence is CASSYSSTDTQYF. The CDR3, as DNA: TGTGCCAGCAGTTATAGCAGCACAGATACGCAGTATTTT. V gene TRBV6-5 combines with J gene TRBJ2-3; the D is unclear. V shed 3 bases and J shed 0 bases, with 4 bases lying between them. Germline V gene data show CDR1 as MNHEY and CDR2 as SVGAGI. This CDR3 is 13 amino acids long.

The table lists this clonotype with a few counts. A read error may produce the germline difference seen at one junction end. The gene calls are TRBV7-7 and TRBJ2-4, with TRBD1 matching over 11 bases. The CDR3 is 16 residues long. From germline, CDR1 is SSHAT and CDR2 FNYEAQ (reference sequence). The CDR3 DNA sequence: TGTGCTAGCAGCTTAGGGACAGGGGGAGCCAAAAACATTCAGTACTTC. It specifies CASSLGTGGAKNIQYF.

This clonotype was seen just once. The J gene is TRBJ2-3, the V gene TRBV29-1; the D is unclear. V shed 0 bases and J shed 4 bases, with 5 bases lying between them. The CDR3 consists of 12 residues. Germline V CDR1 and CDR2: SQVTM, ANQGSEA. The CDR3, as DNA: TGCAGCGTTGAAGACGAAGCAGATACGCAGTATTTT. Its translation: CSVEDEADTQYF.

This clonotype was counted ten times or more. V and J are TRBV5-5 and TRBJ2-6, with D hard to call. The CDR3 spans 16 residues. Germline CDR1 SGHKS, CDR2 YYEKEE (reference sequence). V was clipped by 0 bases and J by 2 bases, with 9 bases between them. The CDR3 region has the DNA TGTGCCAGCAGCTTGGCAGAGATACCTGGGGCCAACGTCCTGACTTTC. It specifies CASSLAEIPGANVLTF.

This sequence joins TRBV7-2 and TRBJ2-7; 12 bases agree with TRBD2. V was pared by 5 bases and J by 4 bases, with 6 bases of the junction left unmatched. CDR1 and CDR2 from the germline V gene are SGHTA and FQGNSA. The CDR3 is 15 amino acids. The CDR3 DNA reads TGTGCCAGCAGCCCAGGGACTAGCGGGTTATACGAGCAGTACTTC. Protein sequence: CASSPGTSGLYEQYF.

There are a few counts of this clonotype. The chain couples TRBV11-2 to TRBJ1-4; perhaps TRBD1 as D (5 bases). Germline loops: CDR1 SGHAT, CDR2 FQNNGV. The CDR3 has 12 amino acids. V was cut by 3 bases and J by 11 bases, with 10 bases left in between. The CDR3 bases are TGTGCCAGCAGCTTCTCCGGGACTAAACTGTTTTTT. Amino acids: CASSFSGTKLFF.

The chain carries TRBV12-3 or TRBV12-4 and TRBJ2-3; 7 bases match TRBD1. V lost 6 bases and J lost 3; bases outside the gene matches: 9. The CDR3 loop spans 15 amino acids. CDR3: CASRSTGIDTDTQYF. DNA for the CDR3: TGTGCCAGCAGATCGACAGGGATTGATACAGATACGCAGTATTTT.